This entry concerns a single T cell receptor beta chain. These data belong to a study of OX40 agonist ivuxolimab in advanced cancers. The repertoire was sequenced with immunoSEQ multiplex PCR; TCRdb's copy has only in-frame clones and lacks some. The table shows 45,000 or so clones, with approximately 86% occurring only once. Per germline, CDR1 SGDLS and CDR2 YYNGEE. Unmatched junction bases numbered 6, after V lost 4 bases and J lost 1 base. The CDR3 extends over 16 amino acids. This chain joins TRBV9 and TRBJ2-2, with 8 bases that match TRBD1. Sample: CD4+ or CD8+ T cells sorted from blood, taken in a trial of the OX40 agonist ivuxolimab. The TCR comes from an adult with an advanced solid tumor such as melanoma, head and neck, liver or kidney cancer. The CDR3 protein is CASSPAGTGNTGELFF. The CDR3 region has the DNA TGTGCCAGCAGCCCCGCCGGGACAGGGAACACCGGGGAGCTGTTTTTT.